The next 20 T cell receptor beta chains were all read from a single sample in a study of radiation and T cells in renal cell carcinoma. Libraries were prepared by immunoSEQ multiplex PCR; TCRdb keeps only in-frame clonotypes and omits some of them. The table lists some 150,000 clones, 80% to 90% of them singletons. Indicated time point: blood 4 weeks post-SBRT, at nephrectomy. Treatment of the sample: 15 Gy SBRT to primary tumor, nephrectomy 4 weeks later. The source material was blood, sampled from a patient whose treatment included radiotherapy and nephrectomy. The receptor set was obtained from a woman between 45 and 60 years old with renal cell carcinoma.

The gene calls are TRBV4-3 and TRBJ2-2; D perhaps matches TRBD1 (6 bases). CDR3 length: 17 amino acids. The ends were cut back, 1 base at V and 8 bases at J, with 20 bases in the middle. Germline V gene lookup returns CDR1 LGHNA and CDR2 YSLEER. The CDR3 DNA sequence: TGCGCCAGCAGCCAAGCCCCCCCAGGGGCCGAAGTAGGGGAGCTGTTTTTT. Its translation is CASSQAPPGAEVGELFF.

CDR3 bases: TGTGCCAGCAGCTTTTCAGATCAGCCCCAGCATTTT. Its translation is CASSFSDQPQHF. The chain links TRBV7-9 to TRBJ1-5; D remains ambiguous. The CDR3 is 12 residues long. The germline gives CDR1 SEHNR, CDR2 FQNEAQ (reference sequence). V dropped 3 bases and J dropped 5 bases, with 5 bases sitting between them. The full variable domain, its missing parts supplied by reference TRBV7-9 and TRBJ1-5, is DTGVSQNPRHKITKRGQNVTFRCDPISEHNRLYWYRQTLGQGPEFLTYFQNEAQLEKSRLLSDRFSAERPKGSFSTLEIQRTEQGDSAMYLCASSFSDQPQHFGDGTRLSIL.

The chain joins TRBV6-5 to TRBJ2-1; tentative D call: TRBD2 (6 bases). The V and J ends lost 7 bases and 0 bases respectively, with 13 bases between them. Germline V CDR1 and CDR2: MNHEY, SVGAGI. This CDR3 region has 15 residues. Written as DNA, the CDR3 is TGTGCCAGCACGGCGGGGCACCGCTCCTACAATGAGCAGTTCTTC. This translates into CASTAGHRSYNEQFF.

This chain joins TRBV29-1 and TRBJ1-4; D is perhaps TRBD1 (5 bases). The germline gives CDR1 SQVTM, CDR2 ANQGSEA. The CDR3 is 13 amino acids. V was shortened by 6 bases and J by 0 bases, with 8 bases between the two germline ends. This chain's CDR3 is CSVRTTTNEKLFF. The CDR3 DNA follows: TGCAGCGTGCGGACAACAACTAATGAAAAACTGTTTTTT.

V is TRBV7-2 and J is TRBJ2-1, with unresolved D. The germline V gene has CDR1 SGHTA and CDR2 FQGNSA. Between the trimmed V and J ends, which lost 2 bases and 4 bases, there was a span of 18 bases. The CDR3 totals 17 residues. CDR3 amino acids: CASSLPIWRKFYNEQFF. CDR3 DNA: TGTGCCAGCAGCTTACCCATATGGCGGAAATTTTACAATGAGCAGTTCTTC.

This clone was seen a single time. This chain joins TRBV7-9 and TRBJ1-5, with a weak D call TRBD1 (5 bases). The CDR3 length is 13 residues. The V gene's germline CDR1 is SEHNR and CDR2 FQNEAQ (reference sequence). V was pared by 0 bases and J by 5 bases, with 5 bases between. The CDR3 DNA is TGTGCCAGCAGCTTAGCAGGGGATCAGCCCCAGCATTTT. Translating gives CASSLAGDQPQHF.

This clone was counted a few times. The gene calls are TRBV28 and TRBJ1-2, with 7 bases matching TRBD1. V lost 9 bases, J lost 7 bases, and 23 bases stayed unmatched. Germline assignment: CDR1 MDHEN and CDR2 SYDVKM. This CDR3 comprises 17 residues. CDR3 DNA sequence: TGTGCCAGTTCCCCCCCTGGGAGGGGGCTTCGTCTCGGTGGCTACACCTTC. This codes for CASSPPGRGLRLGGYTF.

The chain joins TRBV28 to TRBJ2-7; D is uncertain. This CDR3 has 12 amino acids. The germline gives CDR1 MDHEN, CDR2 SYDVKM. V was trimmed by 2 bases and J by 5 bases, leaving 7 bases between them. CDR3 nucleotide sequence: TGTGCCAGCAGTTTAATCCGGAACGAGCAGTACTTC. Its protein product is CASSLIRNEQYF.

The CDR3, as DNA: TGTGCCAGCGGTAGCCTCGGTGAAGCTTTCTTT. Translating it yields CASGSLGEAFF. The chain joins TRBV28 to TRBJ1-1; D uncertain. This CDR3 has 11 amino acids. Germline values: CDR1 MDHEN, CDR2 SYDVKM. Trimming removed 8 bases at V and 7 bases at J, with 11 bases between.

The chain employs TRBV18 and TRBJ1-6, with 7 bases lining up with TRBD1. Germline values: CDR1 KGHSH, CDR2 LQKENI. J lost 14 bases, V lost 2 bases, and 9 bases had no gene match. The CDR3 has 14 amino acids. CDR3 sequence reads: CASSPRRDSQSLHF. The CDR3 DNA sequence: TGTGCCAGCTCACCAAGAAGGGACAGCCAATCCCTCCACTTT.

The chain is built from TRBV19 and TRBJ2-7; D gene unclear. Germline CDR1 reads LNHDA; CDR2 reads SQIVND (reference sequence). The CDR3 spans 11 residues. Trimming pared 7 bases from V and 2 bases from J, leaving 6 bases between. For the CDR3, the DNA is TGTGCCAGTAAGGCCACCTACGAGCAGTACTTC. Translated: CASKATYEQYF.

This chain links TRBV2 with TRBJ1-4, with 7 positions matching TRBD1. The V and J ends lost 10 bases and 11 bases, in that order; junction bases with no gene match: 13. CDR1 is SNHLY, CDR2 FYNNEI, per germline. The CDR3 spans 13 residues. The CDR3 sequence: CATSQGSPEKLFF. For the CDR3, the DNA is TGTGCCACCTCACAGGGGTCCCCTGAGAAACTGTTTTTT.

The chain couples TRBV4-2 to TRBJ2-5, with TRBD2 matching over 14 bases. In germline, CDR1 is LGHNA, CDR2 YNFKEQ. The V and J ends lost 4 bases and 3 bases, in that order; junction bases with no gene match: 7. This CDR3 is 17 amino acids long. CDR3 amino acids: CASSPGLAGGQEETQYF. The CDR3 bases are TGTGCCAGCAGCCCCGGACTAGCGGGGGGCCAGGAAGAGACCCAGTACTTC.

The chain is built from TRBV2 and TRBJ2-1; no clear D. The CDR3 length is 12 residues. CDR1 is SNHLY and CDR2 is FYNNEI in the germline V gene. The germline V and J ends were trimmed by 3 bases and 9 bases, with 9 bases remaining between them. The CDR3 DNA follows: TGTGCCAGCAGTGAGTGGGTGGGTGAGCAGTTCTTC. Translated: CASSEWVGEQFF.

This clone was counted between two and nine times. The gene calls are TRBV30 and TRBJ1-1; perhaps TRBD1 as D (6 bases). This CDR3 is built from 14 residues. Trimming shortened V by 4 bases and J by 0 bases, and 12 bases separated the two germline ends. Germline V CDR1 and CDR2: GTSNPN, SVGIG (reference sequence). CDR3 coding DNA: TGTGCCTGGAATAGGGGGGGCGTGAACACTGAAGCTTTCTTT. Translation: CAWNRGGVNTEAFF.

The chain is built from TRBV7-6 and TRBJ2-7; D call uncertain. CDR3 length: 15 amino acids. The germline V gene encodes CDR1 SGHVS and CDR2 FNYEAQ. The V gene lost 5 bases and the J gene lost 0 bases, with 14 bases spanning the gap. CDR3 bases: TGTGCCAGCAGCCCTCTACCGCAAAGCTCCTACGAGCAGTACTTC. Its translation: CASSPLPQSSYEQYF. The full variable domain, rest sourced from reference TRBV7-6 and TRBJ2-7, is GAGVSQSPRYKVTKRGQDVALRCDPISGHVSLYWYRQALGQGPEFLTYFNYEAQQDKSGLPNDRFSAERPEGSISTLTIQRTEQRDSAMYRCASSPLPQSSYEQYFGPGTRLTVT.

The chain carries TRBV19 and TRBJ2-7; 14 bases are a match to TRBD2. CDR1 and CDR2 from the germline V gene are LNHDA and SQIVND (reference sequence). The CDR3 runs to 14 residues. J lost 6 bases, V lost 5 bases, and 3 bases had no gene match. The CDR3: CASSGTSGRSEQYF. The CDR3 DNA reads TGTGCCAGTAGTGGGACTAGCGGGAGATCCGAGCAGTACTTC.

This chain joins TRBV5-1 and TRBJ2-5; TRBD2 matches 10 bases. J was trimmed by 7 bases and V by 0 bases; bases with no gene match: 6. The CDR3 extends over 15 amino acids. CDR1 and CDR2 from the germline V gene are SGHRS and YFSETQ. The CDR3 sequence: CASSLGLAGDRTQYF. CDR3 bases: TGCGCCAGCAGCTTGGGACTAGCGGGTGACCGGACCCAGTACTTC.

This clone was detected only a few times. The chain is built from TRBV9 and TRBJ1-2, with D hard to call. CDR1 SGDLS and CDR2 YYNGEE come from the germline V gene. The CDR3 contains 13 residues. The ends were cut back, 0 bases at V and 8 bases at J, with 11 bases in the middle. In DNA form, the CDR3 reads TGTGCCAGCAGCGTAGAACTCCGGGGAGGCTACACCTTC. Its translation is CASSVELRGGYTF. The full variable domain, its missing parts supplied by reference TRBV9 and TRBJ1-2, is DSGVTQTPKHLITATGQRVTLRCSPRSGDLSVYWYQQSLDQGLQFLIQYYNGEERAKGNILERFSAQQFPDLHSELNLSSLELGDSALYFCASSVELRGGYTFGSGTRLTVV.

Written as DNA, the CDR3 is TGTGCCAGCTCACCAGACAGGGGCGCAGATACGCAGTATTTT. It yields the protein CASSPDRGADTQYF. The V and J genes are TRBV18 and TRBJ2-3, with 8 bases aligning to TRBD1. Germline V lookup: CDR1 KGHSH, CDR2 LQKENI. V lost 2 bases to trimming and J lost 4 bases; unmatched junction nucleotides: 2. This CDR3 comprises 14 residues.